This T cell receptor beta chain was identified in a study of regulatory T cells in long-lasting Graves disease. The overall study: Antithyroid drugs had been given to newly diagnosed Graves' patients for under 3 months.

Notes on the study in general: TCR diversity was lower in persistent than newly diagnosed Graves' disease.

CDR3 regions were amplified by Arm-PCR using iRepertoire HTBI primers to build TCR beta libraries. One entry per CDR3 protein, called by TCRdb with MiXCR from the multiplex PCR reads. The sample gives about 440,000 distinct CDR3 sequences, about 16% of which show up once; around a tenth is in the top ten. The length of the CDR3 is 14 residues. Germline CDR1 and CDR2: SSHAT and FNYEAQ (reference sequence). This clonotype was counted ten times or more. Its antigen remains unidentified. Relative to the germline gene, one junction end is altered; a read error may explain this. The time point: newly diagnosed GD, antithyroid drugs for less than 3 months. PBMC-extracted RNA yielded the TCR library. Graves' disease diagnoses followed American Thyroid Association guidelines. This sample also appeared in a second study, on T cells in Graves' hyperthyroidism and ophthalmopathy.

The specimen comprised peripheral blood mononuclear cells (PBMCs), sampled at new diagnosis, from a patient treated with antithyroid drugs. The chain recombines TRBV7-7 with TRBJ2-7; D may be TRBD1 (5 bases). The receptor's source is a woman in her twenties or thirties with Graves disease. CDR3 sequence reads: CASSLGLGPYEQYF. CDR3 DNA: TGTGCTAGCAGCTTAGGTCTGGGGCCCTACGAGCAGTACTTC.